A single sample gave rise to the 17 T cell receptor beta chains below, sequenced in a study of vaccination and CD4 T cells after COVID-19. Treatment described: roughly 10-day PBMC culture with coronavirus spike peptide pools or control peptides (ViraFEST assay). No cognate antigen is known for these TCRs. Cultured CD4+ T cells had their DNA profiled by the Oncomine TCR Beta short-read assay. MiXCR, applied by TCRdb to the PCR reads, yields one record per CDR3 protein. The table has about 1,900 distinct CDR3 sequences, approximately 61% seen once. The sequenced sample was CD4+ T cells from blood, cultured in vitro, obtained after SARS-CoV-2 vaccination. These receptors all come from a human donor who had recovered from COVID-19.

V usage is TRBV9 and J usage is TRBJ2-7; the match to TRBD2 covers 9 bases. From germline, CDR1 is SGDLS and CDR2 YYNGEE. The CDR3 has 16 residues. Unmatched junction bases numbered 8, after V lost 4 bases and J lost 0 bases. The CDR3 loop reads CASSLEAGGLSYEQYF. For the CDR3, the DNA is TGTGCCAGCAGCCTAGAAGCGGGAGGTCTCTCCTACGAGCAGTACTTC. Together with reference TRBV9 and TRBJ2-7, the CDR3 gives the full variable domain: DSGVTQTPKHLITATGQRVTLRCSPRSGDLSVYWYQQSLDQGLQFLIQYYNGEERAKGNILERFSAQQFPDLHSELNLSSLELGDSALYFCASSLEAGGLSYEQYFGPGTRLTVT.

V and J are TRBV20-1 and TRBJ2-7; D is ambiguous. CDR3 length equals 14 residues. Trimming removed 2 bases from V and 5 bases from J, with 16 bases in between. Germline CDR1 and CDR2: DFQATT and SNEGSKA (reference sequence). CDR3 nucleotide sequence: TGCAGTGCTAGATTACCCCACCGAGGCCACGAGCAGTACTTC. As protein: CSARLPHRGHEQYF.

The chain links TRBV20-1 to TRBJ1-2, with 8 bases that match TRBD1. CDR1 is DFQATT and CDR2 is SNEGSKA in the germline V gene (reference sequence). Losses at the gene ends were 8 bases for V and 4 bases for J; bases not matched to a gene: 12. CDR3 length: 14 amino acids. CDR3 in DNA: TGCAGTTTTTGGGGGCAGGGGGCAGGCTATGGCTACACCTTC. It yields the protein CSFWGQGAGYGYTF.

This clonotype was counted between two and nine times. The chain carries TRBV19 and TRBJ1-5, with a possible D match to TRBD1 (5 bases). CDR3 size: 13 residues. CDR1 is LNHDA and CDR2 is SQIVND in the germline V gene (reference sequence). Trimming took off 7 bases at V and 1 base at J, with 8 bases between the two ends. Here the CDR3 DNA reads TGTGCCAGTACGGGACTAAGCAATCAGCCCCAGCATTTT. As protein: CASTGLSNQPQHF.

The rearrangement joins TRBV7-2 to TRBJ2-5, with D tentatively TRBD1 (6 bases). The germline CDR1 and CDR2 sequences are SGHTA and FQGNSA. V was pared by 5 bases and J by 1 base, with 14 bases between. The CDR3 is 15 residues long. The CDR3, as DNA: TGTGCCAGCAGCCTCCTACAGGGACCCCAAGAGACCCAGTACTTC. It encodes CASSLLQGPQETQYF.

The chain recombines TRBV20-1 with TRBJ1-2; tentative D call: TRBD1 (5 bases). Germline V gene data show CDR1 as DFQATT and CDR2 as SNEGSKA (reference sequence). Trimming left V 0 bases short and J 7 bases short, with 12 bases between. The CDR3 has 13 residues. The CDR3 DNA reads TGCAGTGCTAGAGACAGGGTCCGGGGTGGCTACACCTTC. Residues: CSARDRVRGGYTF.

This CDR3 reads CSASPSSNRGPTDTQYF. Here the CDR3 DNA reads TGCAGTGCTAGTCCGTCCTCCAACAGGGGGCCCACAGATACGCAGTATTTT. This chain links TRBV20-1 with TRBJ2-3; the match to TRBD1 covers 9 bases. CDR1 DFQATT and CDR2 SNEGSKA come from the germline V gene (reference sequence). This CDR3 is built from 17 residues. Trimming at V came to 3 bases and at J to 2 bases, leaving 12 bases not matched to a gene.

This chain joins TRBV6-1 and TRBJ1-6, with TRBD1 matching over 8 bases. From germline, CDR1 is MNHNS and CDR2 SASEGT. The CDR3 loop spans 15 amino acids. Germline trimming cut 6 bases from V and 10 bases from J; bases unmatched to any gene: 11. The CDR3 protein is CASRPGQVLKSPLHF. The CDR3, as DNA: TGTGCCAGCAGGCCGGGACAGGTCCTGAAGTCACCCCTCCACTTT.

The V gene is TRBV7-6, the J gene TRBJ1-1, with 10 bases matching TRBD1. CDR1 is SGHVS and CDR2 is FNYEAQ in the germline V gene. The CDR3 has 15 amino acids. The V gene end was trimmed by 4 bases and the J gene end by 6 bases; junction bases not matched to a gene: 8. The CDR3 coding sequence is TGTGCCAGCAGCTCAACCGAGACAGGGGGCGCTGAAGCTTTCTTT. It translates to CASSSTETGGAEAFF. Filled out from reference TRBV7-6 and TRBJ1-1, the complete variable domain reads GAGVSQSPRYKVTKRGQDVALRCDPISGHVSLYWYRQALGQGPEFLTYFNYEAQQDKSGLPNDRFSAERPEGSISTLTIQRTEQRDSAMYRCASSSTETGGAEAFFGQGTRLTVV.

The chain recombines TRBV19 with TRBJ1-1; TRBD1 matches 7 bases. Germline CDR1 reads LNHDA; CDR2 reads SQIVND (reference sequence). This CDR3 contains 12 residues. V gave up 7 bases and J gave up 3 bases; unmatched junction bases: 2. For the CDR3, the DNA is TGTGCCAGTACCGGACAGGACACTGAAGCTTTCTTT. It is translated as CASTGQDTEAFF. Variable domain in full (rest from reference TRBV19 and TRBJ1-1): DGGITQSPKYLFRKEGQNVTLSCEQNLNHDAMYWYRQDPGQGLRLIYYSQIVNDFQKGDIAEGYSVSREKKESFPLTVTSAQKNPTAFYLCASTGQDTEAFFGQGTRLTVV.

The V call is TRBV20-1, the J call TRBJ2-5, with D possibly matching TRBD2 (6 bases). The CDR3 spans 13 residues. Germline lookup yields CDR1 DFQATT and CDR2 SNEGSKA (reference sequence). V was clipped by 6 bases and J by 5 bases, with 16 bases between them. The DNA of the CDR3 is TGCAGTGCGTGGGACTCCATAAGGGAGACCCAGTACTTC. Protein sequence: CSAWDSIRETQYF.

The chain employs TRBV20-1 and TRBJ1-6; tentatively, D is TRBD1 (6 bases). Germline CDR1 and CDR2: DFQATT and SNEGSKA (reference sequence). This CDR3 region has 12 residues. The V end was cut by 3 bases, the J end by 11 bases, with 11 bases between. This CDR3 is CSARGGGPPLHF. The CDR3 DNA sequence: TGCAGTGCTAGGGGGGGGGGGCCACCCCTCCACTTT.

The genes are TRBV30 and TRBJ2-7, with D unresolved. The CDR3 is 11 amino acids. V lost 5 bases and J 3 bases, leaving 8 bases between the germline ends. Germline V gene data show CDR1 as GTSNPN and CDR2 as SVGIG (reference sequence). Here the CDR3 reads CAWGEVYEQYF. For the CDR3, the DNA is TGTGCCTGGGGGGAAGTCTACGAGCAGTACTTC.

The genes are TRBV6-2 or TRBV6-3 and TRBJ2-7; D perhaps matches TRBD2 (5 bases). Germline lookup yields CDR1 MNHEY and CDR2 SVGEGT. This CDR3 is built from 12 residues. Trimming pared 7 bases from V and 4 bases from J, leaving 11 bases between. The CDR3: CASTEGVYEQYF. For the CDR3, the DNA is TGTGCCAGCACCGAGGGAGTGTACGAGCAGTACTTC.

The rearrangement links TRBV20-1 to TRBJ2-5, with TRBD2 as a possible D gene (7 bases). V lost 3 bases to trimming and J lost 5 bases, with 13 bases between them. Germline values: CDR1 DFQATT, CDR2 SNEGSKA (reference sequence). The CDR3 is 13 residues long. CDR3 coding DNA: TGCAGTGCTAGCGGGGGGCCGGGGGAGACCCAGTACTTC. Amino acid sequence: CSASGGPGETQYF.

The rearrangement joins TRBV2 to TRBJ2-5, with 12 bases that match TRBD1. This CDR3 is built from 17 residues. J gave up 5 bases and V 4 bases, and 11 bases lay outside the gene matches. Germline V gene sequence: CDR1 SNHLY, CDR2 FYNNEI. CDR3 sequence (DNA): TGTGCCAGCAGTGGGGACAGGGGGCGTGGGGTCCGCGAGACCCAGTACTTC. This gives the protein CASSGDRGRGVRETQYF.

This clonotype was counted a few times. CDR3 sequence (DNA): TGCGCCAGCAGCTCGGGACGGGGCTACGAGCAGTACTTC. Translated: CASSSGRGYEQYF. This rearrangement joins TRBV5-1 to TRBJ2-7; either TRBD1 or TRBD2 may supply D (5 bases each). The CDR3 runs to 13 residues. From germline, CDR1 is SGHRS and CDR2 YFSETQ. The V gene lost 3 bases and the J gene lost 3 bases, with 10 bases spanning the gap.